These 30 T cell receptor beta chains came from one sample sequenced in a study of shared clonotypes between healthy human individuals. Measured with immunoSEQ multiplex PCR; TCRdb has only the in-frame clones, and not every one. The sample has some 2,500,000 clones; 93% are singletons. Sequenced material: naive CD4+ T cells from PBMCs. Subset here: CD45RA+ positively selected. These TCRs come from a young man in good health. Some clones in this sample may be carry-over from other donors' samples.

The chain joins TRBV5-8 to TRBJ2-7, with D uncertain. V lost 0 bases to trimming and J lost 0 bases, with 13 bases between them. The CDR3 loop spans 16 amino acids. Germline-derived CDR1 and CDR2 are SGHTS and YDEGEE. In nucleotides, the CDR3 is TGTGCCAGCAGCTTGGACGACGGCGGTGGCTCCTACGAGCAGTACTTC. It is translated as CASSLDDGGGSYEQYF.

The chain combines TRBV27 with TRBJ2-7; unclear D gene. Trimming left V 4 bases short and J 5 bases short, with 12 bases between. The CDR3 sequence is 13 residues long. Per the germline V gene, CDR1 is MNHEY and CDR2 is SMNVEV (reference sequence). CDR3 in DNA: TGTGCCAGCAGTTCACTTCTACAAGACGAGCAGTACTTC. Translating it yields CASSSLLQDEQYF.

V is TRBV28 and J is TRBJ1-1, with 7 bases fitting TRBD1. The germline V gene has CDR1 MDHEN and CDR2 SYDVKM. This CDR3 contains 13 residues. Trimming removed 5 bases from V and 5 bases from J; junction bases left unmatched: 5. CDR3 DNA: TGTGCCAGCAGTGCGGGCAGGGGGACTGAAGCTTTCTTT. Residues: CASSAGRGTEAFF.

Turning to this clone: The sample holds other DNA sequences that translate to the same CDR3. The rearrangement links TRBV28 to TRBJ1-2; D possibly corresponds to TRBD1 (5 bases). This CDR3 is 13 amino acids long. The V end was cut by 6 bases, the J end by 2 bases, with 10 bases between. Germline V gene sequence: CDR1 MDHEN, CDR2 SYDVKM. The CDR3 DNA reads TGTGCCAGCAGCCCTGACAGAAACTATGGCTACACCTTC. Its translation is CASSPDRNYGYTF.

The chain carries TRBV28 and TRBJ2-7, with D maybe TRBD1 (6 bases). CDR3 length: 13 amino acids. Germline CDR1 is MDHEN and CDR2 is SYDVKM. Trimming stripped 10 bases from V and 0 bases from J, with 13 bases between. DNA of the CDR3: TGTGCCACTGTACAGGGATCCTCCTACGAGCAGTACTTC. Amino acids: CATVQGSSYEQYF.

The V call is TRBV2, the J call TRBJ2-3; 9 bases match TRBD2. V lost 7 bases to trimming and J lost 1 base; unmatched junction nucleotides: 3. CDR3 length: 14 amino acids. Germline V gene sequence: CDR1 SNHLY, CDR2 FYNNEI. CDR3 sequence: CASKRLAGTDTQYF. CDR3 DNA: TGTGCCAGCAAGCGACTAGCGGGCACAGATACGCAGTATTTT.

CDR3: CASALGLAGDNTGELFF. The CDR3 nucleotides read TGTGCCAGCGCCTTGGGACTAGCGGGAGATAACACCGGGGAGCTGTTTTTT. V gene TRBV2 combines with J gene TRBJ2-2; 14 bases match TRBD2. J lost 2 bases, V lost 8 bases, and 7 bases had no gene match. The CDR3 covers 17 residues. Germline CDR1 reads SNHLY; CDR2 reads FYNNEI. The complete variable domain, with remaining parts taken from reference TRBV2 and TRBJ2-2, reads EPEVTQTPSHQVTQMGQEVILRCVPISNHLYFYWYRQILGQKVEFLVSFYNNEISEKSEIFDDQFSVERPDGSNFTLKIRSTKLEDSAMYFCASALGLAGDNTGELFFGEGSRLTVL.

The chain recombines TRBV29-1 with TRBJ1-1; weak D call: TRBD1 (6 bases). Trimming stripped 7 bases from V and 4 bases from J, with 13 bases between. CDR1 SQVTM and CDR2 ANQGSEA come from the germline V gene. The CDR3 is made up of 12 amino acids. This CDR3 reads CSGDRSGTEAFF. The CDR3 DNA follows: TGCAGCGGCGACAGGTCCGGCACTGAAGCTTTCTTT.

J is TRBJ2-7 and V is TRBV11-2; 7 positions agree with TRBD1. There are 13 residues in the CDR3. In germline, CDR1 is SGHAT, CDR2 FQNNGV. Trimming removed 6 bases from V and 5 bases from J; junction bases left unmatched: 7. CDR3 in amino acids: CASRPGTDHEQYF. CDR3 nucleotide sequence: TGTGCCAGCAGGCCAGGGACAGACCACGAGCAGTACTTC.

This clone was recorded once. The rearrangement links TRBV18 to TRBJ1-4; D unclear. V lost 5 bases to trimming and J lost 0 bases, with 13 bases between them. This CDR3 is built from 16 residues. Per the germline V gene, CDR1 is KGHSH and CDR2 is LQKENI. The DNA for the CDR3 is TGTGCCAGCTCAATAAGGACGGTTGCAACTAATGAAAAACTGTTTTTT. This gives the protein CASSIRTVATNEKLFF.

The rearrangement links TRBV10-3 to TRBJ1-2; TRBD1 might be the D (6 bases). This CDR3 comprises 13 residues. Trimming removed 10 bases at V and 0 bases at J, with 12 bases between. The V gene's germline CDR1 is ENHRY and CDR2 SYGVKD. The DNA for the CDR3 is TGTGCCACTACAGGGTTAGCTAACTATGGCTACACCTTC. Translated: CATTGLANYGYTF.

J is TRBJ2-7 and V is TRBV30; tentative D call: TRBD1 (6 bases). Trimming took 8 bases from V and 0 from J, leaving 11 bases between them. This CDR3 spans 12 amino acids. Germline V lookup: CDR1 GTSNPN, CDR2 SVGIG (reference sequence). Written as DNA, the CDR3 is TGTGCCGTTAGGGGGAGCTCCTACGAGCAGTACTTC. Protein: CAVRGSSYEQYF.

The chain carries TRBV27 and TRBJ2-5; tentatively, D is TRBD1 (6 bases). V shed 5 bases and J shed 4 bases, with 26 bases lying between them. The CDR3 totals 18 residues. Germline V gene data show CDR1 as MNHEY and CDR2 as SMNVEV (reference sequence). In nucleotides, the CDR3 is TGTGCCAGCAGTCCTTACCTCCGGACAGCGGTACGAGGAGAGACCCAGTACTTC. Amino acid sequence: CASSPYLRTAVRGETQYF.

This clone was detected once. The chain recombines TRBV7-3 with TRBJ1-1, with D unclear. Germline CDR1 reads SGHTA; CDR2 reads FQGTGA. This CDR3 region has 14 residues. Trimming took 1 base from V and 6 from J, leaving 12 bases between them. The CDR3 coding sequence is TGTGCCAGCAGCTTAAGTGCGGGAATGGCTGAAGCTTTCTTT. Protein product: CASSLSAGMAEAFF.

The V gene is TRBV6-1, the J gene TRBJ2-3, with D unresolved. The CDR3 is 11 amino acids. CDR1 and CDR2 from the germline V gene are MNHNS and SASEGT. Trimming pared 10 bases from V and 4 bases from J, leaving 9 bases between. This chain's CDR3 is CAITLPDTQYF. Here the CDR3 DNA reads TGTGCCATTACCCTGCCAGATACGCAGTATTTT.

The chain joins TRBV4-1 to TRBJ1-1; D unclear. CDR1 is MGHRA, CDR2 YSYEKL, per germline. Trimming stripped 4 bases from V and 6 bases from J, with 18 bases between. CDR3 length equals 15 residues. The CDR3 bases are TGCGCCAGCAGCCCGGAAGGGTCCCTAATCTCTGAAGCTTTCTTT. It specifies CASSPEGSLISEAFF.

This sequence joins TRBV28 and TRBJ2-7; no clear D. The CDR3 covers 12 residues. The V end was cut by 6 bases, the J end by 2 bases, with 8 bases between. The germline gives CDR1 MDHEN, CDR2 SYDVKM. The CDR3: CASRTAPYEQYF. CDR3 coding DNA: TGTGCCAGCAGGACGGCTCCCTACGAGCAGTACTTC.

The chain recombines TRBV9 with TRBJ2-1; D unresolved. The V and J ends lost 0 bases and 8 bases respectively, with 6 bases between them. Germline assignment: CDR1 SGDLS and CDR2 YYNGEE. The CDR3 loop spans 12 amino acids. This CDR3 is CASSVGFYEQFF. For the CDR3, the DNA is TGTGCCAGCAGCGTAGGGTTTTATGAGCAGTTCTTC. Complete variable domain (other parts from reference TRBV9 and TRBJ2-1): DSGVTQTPKHLITATGQRVTLRCSPRSGDLSVYWYQQSLDQGLQFLIQYYNGEERAKGNILERFSAQQFPDLHSELNLSSLELGDSALYFCASSVGFYEQFFGPGTRLTVL.

As regards this clone: Other DNA sequences from this sample encode an identical CDR3 as well. This chain uses TRBV28 with TRBJ2-7; 10 bases agree with TRBD2. Trimming removed 6 bases from V and 0 bases from J; junction bases left unmatched: 5. CDR3 length: 15 amino acids. The germline V gene has CDR1 MDHEN and CDR2 SYDVKM. The CDR3 DNA is TGTGCCAGCAGCTCGAGCGGGAGGGCCTCCTACGAGCAGTACTTC. It codes for CASSSSGRASYEQYF. The entire variable domain, with the rest obtained from reference TRBV28 and TRBJ2-7, is as follows: DVKVTQSSRYLVKRTGEKVFLECVQDMDHENMFWYRQDPGLGLRLIYFSYDVKMKEKGDIPEGYSVSREKKERFSLILESASTNQTSMYLCASSSSGRASYEQYFGPGTRLTVT.

This chain uses TRBV6-5 with TRBJ2-7; D is undetermined. CDR3 length equals 15 residues. Trimming stripped 0 bases from V and 0 bases from J, with 9 bases between. Germline CDR1 and CDR2: MNHEY and SVGAGI. CDR3 sequence (DNA): TGTGCCAGCAGTTACTCGGTGTCGTACTCCTACGAGCAGTACTTC. It translates to CASSYSVSYSYEQYF.

V gene TRBV21-1 combines with J gene TRBJ2-7; TRBD2 is the table's D call and was not checked against the DNA. TRBV21-1 is a documented pseudogene. This CDR3 has 17 residues. CDR3 region: CASSLLSWGLANYEQYF. The CDR3 DNA reads TGTGCCAGCAGCCTACTTAGTTGGGGACTAGCCAACTACGAGCAGTACTTC.

J is TRBJ1-2 and V is TRBV9; weak D call: TRBD1 (5 bases). Germline loops: CDR1 SGDLS, CDR2 YYNGEE. The CDR3 extends over 16 amino acids. V was trimmed by 4 bases and J by 5 bases, leaving 21 bases between them. CDR3 region: CASSPYPRGTEYGYTF. CDR3 sequence (DNA): TGTGCCAGCAGCCCCTACCCTCGAGGGACTGAATATGGCTACACCTTC.

The CDR3 reads CASSLYSEGTDTQYF. The CDR3, as DNA: TGCGCCAGCAGCTTGTACAGCGAGGGCACAGATACGCAGTATTTT. V and J are TRBV5-1 and TRBJ2-3; no clear D gene. V dropped 1 base and J dropped 1 base, with 10 bases sitting between them. This CDR3 comprises 15 residues. The V gene's germline CDR1 is SGHRS and CDR2 YFSETQ.

This chain connects TRBV5-5 to TRBJ1-2, with D unresolved. Looked up from germline, CDR1 is SGHKS and CDR2 is YYEKEE (reference sequence). The V gene lost 4 bases and the J gene lost 2 bases, with 9 bases spanning the gap. This CDR3 is 13 amino acids long. CDR3 in amino acids: CASSPDANYGYTF. DNA of the CDR3: TGTGCCAGCAGCCCCGACGCCAACTATGGCTACACCTTC.

The rearrangement joins TRBV7-3 to TRBJ1-1; possibly TRBD1 for D (6 bases). Trimming shortened V by 1 base and J by 0 bases, and 12 bases separated the two germline ends. Per the germline V gene, CDR1 is SGHTA and CDR2 is FQGTGA. CDR3 length equals 16 residues. CDR3: CASSLKGGPMNTEAFF. The DNA for the CDR3 is TGTGCCAGCAGCTTAAAGGGGGGCCCTATGAACACTGAAGCTTTCTTT. Combining the CDR3 with reference TRBV7-3 and TRBJ1-1 gives the whole variable domain GAGVSQTPSNKVTEKGKYVELRCDPISGHTALYWYRQSLGQGPEFLIYFQGTGAADDSGLPNDRFFAVRPEGSVSTLKIQRTERGDSAVYLCASSLKGGPMNTEAFFGQGTRLTVV.

This chain joins TRBV29-1 and TRBJ2-5, with a possible D match to TRBD1 (6 bases). The last part of the DNA fits TRBJ2-7 better; the J call may be wrong. CDR1 is SQVTM, CDR2 ANQGSEA, per germline. The CDR3 length is 14 residues. The CDR3 sequence is CSVVYPGDVLEQYF. CDR3 nucleotide sequence: TGCAGCGTTGTTTATCCAGGGGACGTTCTCGAGCAGTACTTC.

The V and J genes are TRBV7-2 and TRBJ1-3, with D perhaps matching TRBD1 (6 bases). Germline CDR1 and CDR2: SGHTA and FQGNSA. Trimming left V 5 bases short and J 0 bases short, with 11 bases between. The CDR3 consists of 15 residues. The CDR3 sequence is CASSPQGLSGNTIYF. The DNA of the CDR3 is TGTGCCAGCAGCCCCCAGGGGCTCTCTGGAAACACCATATATTTT. The variable domain in full, with the rest retrieved from reference TRBV7-2 and TRBJ1-3, is GAGVSQSPSNKVTEKGKDVELRCDPISGHTALYWYRQSLGQGLEFLIYFQGNSAPDKSGLPSDRFSAERTGGSVSTLTIQRTQQEDSAVYLCASSPQGLSGNTIYFGEGSWLTVV.

The chain combines TRBV6-1 with TRBJ1-2; 7 bases map to TRBD1. Germline trimming cut 6 bases from V and 4 bases from J; bases unmatched to any gene: 5. CDR1 and CDR2 (germline): MNHNS, SASEGT. This CDR3 is 13 amino acids long. The CDR3 DNA sequence: TGTGCCAGCAGGGATGACAGGGTCTATGGCTACACCTTC. This encodes CASRDDRVYGYTF.

This chain links TRBV2 with TRBJ1-5; TRBD1 matches 7 bases. Germline V gene data show CDR1 as SNHLY and CDR2 as FYNNEI. This CDR3 has 14 amino acids. With V trimmed by 6 bases and J by 7 bases, 9 bases remained unmatched. The CDR3: CASRSQGQGQPQHF. The CDR3 region has the DNA TGTGCCAGCAGGTCACAGGGGCAGGGGCAGCCCCAGCATTTT.

The chain employs TRBV9 and TRBJ1-5, with D tentatively TRBD1 (5 bases). The V gene's germline CDR1 is SGDLS and CDR2 YYNGEE. V lost 1 base and J lost 5, with 10 bases in between. The CDR3 spans 14 residues. The CDR3 spells CASSVQGGDQPQHF. The CDR3 nucleotides read TGTGCCAGCAGCGTACAGGGAGGGGATCAGCCCCAGCATTTT.